This T cell receptor beta chain was obtained from a study of blood T cell repertoires in COVID-19 (dated by TCRdb to the early 2020s). Broadly, across the study: Samples from collaborators originated in the United States, Italy and Spain and spanned both the acute and convalescent phases of COVID-19. The material from the prospective study consisted of cDNA or gDNA derived from T cells, B-cell-depleted T cells, or PBMCs. Subjects who had been exposed to COVID-19, were actively infected with it, or had recovered from it provided the deeply sampled blood TCRbeta repertoires that made up the dataset. The repertoires were released in a freely available public database meant as a resource for research on the immune response to SARS-CoV-2. Samples came from the ongoing ImmuneRACE study (first 160 participants) plus 1,254 subjects from 6 global collaborators. A de-identified subject ID, COVID-19 status, age in years and sex were almost always included in the sample metadata. Where available, HLA class I and class II types were obtained from metadata supplied by the sample provider rather than from assay-based typing.

The immunoSEQ Assay, a bias-controlled multiplex PCR, was used to amplify TCRbeta CDR3 regions from genomic DNA. Concerning the study's data processing: The number of nucleated cells in each sample was estimated from the amplification of reference gene primers within the assay. Sequence reads were collapsed and filtered to measure the absolute abundance of every unique TCRbeta CDR3 rearrangement. For each sample, productive Simpson clonality was calculated by taking the square root of Simpson's diversity index across productive rearrangements. TCRdb re-hosts the immuneACCESS table, in-frame sequences only. Its copies lack some clones; in the studies checked, an unresolved V gene accounts for under half of them, and the cause for the rest is not known. The V and J calls and clone size come from that table; D and trimming were worked out from the DNA. The sample yields 23,000 or so clones; 87% were counted once. The top ten clonotypes cover under 8.5% of the sample.

Broad study findings and their caveats: The amount of clinical and demographic metadata varied by source and participant and was provided uncurated.

About this clone itself: Its specific antigen is unknown. Nothing much larger sits one base from this clone, and base qualities are not available.

From the cysteine up to the phenylalanine, the CDR3 has a length of 15 residues. The DNA shown is the 45-base CDR3, in frame from base 1. CDR1 and CDR2, looked up from the germline V gene, are SGHNT and YENEEA. The junction carries 13 bases between V and J, which are trimmed by 5 bases and 1 base respectively. Each collaborating institution followed its own protocols to collect whole blood in K2EDTA tubes. For TCRbeta analysis, collaborators shipped samples in one of three forms: frozen whole blood, isolated PBMCs, or DNA extracted from either of those sample types. This sequence originates from a man aged 50 to 59 with active COVID-19. The V and J genes are TRBV11-3 and TRBJ2-3; the D gene is unclear. Sequenced input: peripheral blood. The DNA sequence is given as TGTGCCAGCAGCACGCAGACTCGACGCACAGATACGCAGTATTTT. This gives the protein CASSTQTRRTDTQYF.